This T cell receptor (beta chain) is from a study of T cell repertoires in cytomegalovirus infection. Looking at the study overall: Recently described HLA-C-restricted plus well-studied HLA-B-restricted CMV epitopes were used. Shared public TCR beta signatures pointed to both CMV infection and a matching HLA type. Overall study findings and caveats: The study found HLA-C-restricted CMV-specific TCR beta clonotypes dominating the ex vivo response.

TCRdb redid the calling of the reads with MiXCR, one entry per CDR3 protein. Of roughly 990,000 distinct CDR3 sequences listed, 31% are singletons. Comment on this clonotype: Its antigen is not identified.

The germline CDR1 and CDR2 sequences are DFQATT and SNEGSKA (reference sequence). The CDR3 has 16 amino acids. V shed 0 bases, J shed 2 bases, and the junction held 8 bases outside the gene matches. The J gene is TRBJ2-7, the V gene TRBV20-1, with 9 bases fitting TRBD2. This material consisted of cultured CD8+ T cells from PBMCs, taken from culture after CMV antigen stimulation. The TCR was taken from a human donor in good health (CMV status not recorded). Some clones in this sample may be carry-over from other donors' samples. The CDR3 DNA reads TGCAGTGCTAGAGATGAGATCCTAGCGGGGACCTACGAGCAGTACTTC. It translates to CSARDEILAGTYEQYF.